The 25 T cell receptor beta chains given below trace back to one sample, sequenced in a study of Graves' ophthalmopathy and Graves' hyperthyroidism. TCR beta CDR3 amplification used RNA transcripts. HTBI primers primed a first-round RT-PCR, and a second-round multiplex PCR followed. TCRdb reprocessed the multiplex PCR reads via MiXCR and lists one record per CDR3 protein. Among roughly 400,000 distinct CDR3 sequences listed, 15% were seen once. Material for sequencing was peripheral blood. These receptors were obtained from a woman under 30 with stable Graves' hyperthyroidism.

This clonotype came up many times. The V gene is TRBV5-5, the J gene TRBJ2-7; 8 bases are shared with TRBD1. The ends lost 3 bases at V and 6 bases at J; junction bases unmatched: 8. Germline V CDR1 and CDR2: SGHKS, YYEKEE (reference sequence). The CDR3 runs to 14 residues. CDR3 sequence: CASSSLQGASEQYF. The CDR3 coding sequence is TGTGCCAGCAGCTCTCTTCAGGGGGCCAGCGAGCAGTACTTC.

With regard to this clonotype: A much larger clone lies one base from this, so it may be a read error. V usage is TRBV2 and J usage is TRBJ1-2; 8 bases match TRBD1. CDR3 length equals 14 residues. CDR1 and CDR2 (germline): SNHLY, FYNNEI. V lost 9 bases to trimming and J lost 4 bases; unmatched junction nucleotides: 10. The CDR3 DNA reads TGTGCCAGTCGGACAGGGATTTCGCTCTATGGCTACACCTTC. Its protein product is CASRTGISLYGYTF.

The chain has TRBV19 and TRBJ1-3; 9 bases map to TRBD1. This CDR3 spans 16 amino acids. Germline values: CDR1 LNHDA, CDR2 SQIVND (reference sequence). With V trimmed by 5 bases and J by 3 bases, 8 bases remained unmatched. The CDR3 DNA sequence: TGTGCCAGTAGTCTCGTCCCGGGACAGGGTGGAAACACCATATATTTT. This translates into CASSLVPGQGGNTIYF. The variable domain in full, completed from reference TRBV19 and TRBJ1-3, reads DGGITQSPKYLFRKEGQNVTLSCEQNLNHDAMYWYRQDPGQGLRLIYYSQIVNDFQKGDIAEGYSVSREKKESFPLTVTSAQKNPTAFYLCASSLVPGQGGNTIYFGEGSWLTVV.

In its sample, this clonotype ranks as medium-sized. The V call is TRBV5-1, the J call TRBJ2-7; 11 bases line up with TRBD1. The germline gives CDR1 SGHRS, CDR2 YFSETQ. The V gene end was trimmed by 7 bases and the J gene end by 5 bases; junction bases not matched to a gene: 11. This CDR3 region has 15 residues. Written as DNA, the CDR3 is TGCGCCAGCCGACTCCCGGGACAGGGGGGTGACGAGCAGTACTTC. This sequence encodes CASRLPGQGGDEQYF.

This clonotype has a count of ten or more. The chain is built from TRBV7-9 and TRBJ2-2; D unresolved. Germline-derived CDR1 and CDR2 are SEHNR and FQNEAQ (reference sequence). Trimming took 8 bases from V and 7 from J, leaving 8 bases between them. This CDR3 spans 11 amino acids. CDR3 protein: CASPYIGELFF. The CDR3 nucleotides are TGTGCCAGCCCCTATATCGGGGAGCTGTTTTTT.

This clonotype was observed a few times. Written as DNA, the CDR3 is TGTGCCAGCAGTTTAGCCAGGGGGAAGGATGGCTACACCTTC. Encoded protein: CASSLARGKDGYTF. The chain uses TRBV12-3 or TRBV12-4 and TRBJ1-2, with 7 bases matching TRBD1. The CDR3 length is 14 residues. V lost 0 bases to trimming and J lost 6 bases; unmatched junction nucleotides: 4.

Ten or more counts support this clonotype. CDR3: CSARIASSYEQYF. The CDR3 DNA reads as TGCAGTGCTAGAATCGCGTCTAGCTACGAGCAGTACTTC. The chain is built from TRBV20-1 and TRBJ2-7; D gene ambiguous. The CDR3 consists of 13 residues. Trimming left V 2 bases short and J 3 bases short, with 11 bases between. Germline-derived CDR1 and CDR2 are DFQATT and SNEGSKA (reference sequence).

This clonotype has a count of ten or more. The chain combines TRBV6-1 with TRBJ2-5; tentative D call: TRBD1 (6 bases). CDR3 length: 14 residues. Trimming took off 8 bases at V and 5 bases at J, with 18 bases between the two ends. Looked up from germline, CDR1 is MNHNS and CDR2 is SASEGT. The CDR3 is CASLGVEQGETQYF. The CDR3, as DNA: TGTGCCAGCCTGGGGGTGGAGCAGGGGGAGACCCAGTACTTC.

This clonotype was observed many times. The chain is built from TRBV20-1 and TRBJ1-2; D remains ambiguous. This CDR3 comprises 10 residues. Trimming removed 4 bases at V and 2 bases at J, with 2 bases between. Germline CDR1 DFQATT, CDR2 SNEGSKA (reference sequence). The DNA for the CDR3 is TGCAGTGCTAAGAACTATGGCTACACCTTC. It codes for CSAKNYGYTF.

This clonotype occurred a few times. Likely a read error: the CDR3 ends without its conserved phenylalanine or tryptophan. This rearrangement joins TRBV7-2 to TRBJ2-7; TRBD2 matches at 8 bases. V lost 5 bases, J lost 3 bases, and 9 bases stayed unmatched. The CDR3 sequence is 15 residues long. Germline values: CDR1 SGHTA, CDR2 FQGNSA. The CDR3 region is CASSRVPGLVYEQYL. The CDR3 DNA is TGTGCCAGCAGCCGAGTCCCGGGACTAGTCTACGAGCAGTACCTC.

Details on this clonotype: With a much larger clone just one base away, this may be a read error. This chain connects TRBV14 to TRBJ1-1, with D tentatively TRBD1 (5 bases). This CDR3 is built from 15 residues. The V gene's germline CDR1 is SGHDN and CDR2 FVKESK. The CDR3 DNA is TGTGCCATCAGCCAGGGACGACAGATGAACACTGAAGCTTTCTTT. Translation gives CAISQGRQMNTEAFF.

This clonotype was picked up many times. The V call is TRBV6-5, the J call TRBJ1-3; D ambiguous. The CDR3 length is 15 residues. V was trimmed by 0 bases and J by 1 base, leaving 7 bases between them. Per the germline V gene, CDR1 is MNHEY and CDR2 is SVGAGI. CDR3 loop: CASSYSRESGNTIYF. CDR3 bases: TGTGCCAGCAGTTACTCGAGGGAGTCTGGAAACACCATATATTTT.

This clonotype was seen many times. V gene TRBV7-2 combines with J gene TRBJ1-5, with D unresolved. Germline V gives CDR1 SGHTA, CDR2 FQGNSA. The ends were cut back, 5 bases at V and 6 bases at J, with 14 bases in the middle. This CDR3 region has 14 residues. CDR3 DNA: TGTGCCAGCAGCCCCGGGCGGAGGGCTCAGCCCCAGCATTTT. It specifies CASSPGRRAQPQHF.

This clonotype was seen ten or more times. This chain links TRBV29-1 with TRBJ1-1, with D possibly TRBD1 on 6 matching bases. CDR1 and CDR2 from the germline V gene are SQVTM and ANQGSEA. With 4 bases removed from V and 2 bases from J, the gap between germline ends came to 11 bases. The CDR3 runs to 13 residues. The CDR3 nucleotides read TGCAGCGTTGGATCGGACAGTAACACTGAAGCTTTCTTT. It translates to CSVGSDSNTEAFF.

This clonotype has ten or more counts. The genes are TRBV20-1 and TRBJ1-5, with D possibly being TRBD1 (5 bases). V was pared by 2 bases and J by 8 bases, with 19 bases between. This CDR3 contains 15 residues. Per germline, CDR1 DFQATT and CDR2 SNEGSKA (reference sequence). The CDR3 loop is CSARWPEGYAEPQHF. In nucleotides, the CDR3 is TGCAGTGCTAGATGGCCGGAGGGGTATGCGGAGCCCCAGCATTTT.

V and J are TRBV4-1 and TRBJ2-7; possibly TRBD2 for D (5 bases). The CDR3 spans 14 residues. V was clipped by 2 bases and J by 5 bases, with 13 bases between them. Germline V gene sequence: CDR1 MGHRA, CDR2 YSYEKL. CDR3 region: CASSQPTGFDEQYF. In DNA, the CDR3 is TGCGCCAGCAGCCAACCCACGGGGTTCGACGAGCAGTACTTC.

In its sample, this clonotype was seen many times. The chain carries TRBV25-1 and TRBJ2-7, with D uncertain. The CDR3 runs 13 residues. V was clipped by 2 bases and J by 3 bases, with 8 bases between them. The germline CDR1 and CDR2 sequences are MGHDK and SYGVNS. CDR3 in amino acids: CASSEQFLYEQYF. Here the CDR3 DNA reads TGTGCCAGCAGTGAACAGTTTCTCTACGAGCAGTACTTC.

The table lists this clonotype with many counts. The chain joins TRBV12-3 or TRBV12-4 to TRBJ2-7; possible D gene TRBD2, 6 bases. CDR3 length: 14 residues. Trimming took 5 bases from V and 3 from J, leaving 14 bases between them. The CDR3 DNA follows: TGTGCCAGCAGTAACCAACGGGGGTTCTACGAGCAGTACTTC. Translated: CASSNQRGFYEQYF.

In this sample, this clonotype turned up many times. J is TRBJ2-5 and V is TRBV29-1, with a weak D call TRBD1 (6 bases). The CDR3 totals 13 residues. V was clipped by 3 bases and J by 4 bases, with 12 bases between them. CDR1 is SQVTM and CDR2 is ANQGSEA in the germline V gene. The CDR3 DNA is TGCAGCGTTGACGCAGGGGAGCGAGAGACCCAGTACTTC. It codes for CSVDAGERETQYF.

This clonotype was recorded a few times. The V and J genes are TRBV4-1 and TRBJ2-2; 7 nucleotides line up with TRBD1. The CDR3 spans 15 residues. The germline CDR1 and CDR2 sequences are MGHRA and YSYEKL. V dropped 3 bases and J dropped 6; count of bases not matched to a gene: 7. The CDR3 is CASSQHQQGPGELFF. In nucleotides, the CDR3 is TGCGCCAGCAGCCAGCATCAACAGGGGCCCGGGGAGCTGTTTTTT.

There are many counts of this clonotype. V is TRBV6-2 or TRBV6-3 and J is TRBJ2-7, with D unclear. CDR1 and CDR2 (germline): MNHEY, SVGEGT. CDR3 length: 13 residues. Trimming left V 4 bases short and J 1 base short, with 8 bases between. The CDR3 DNA is TGTGCCAGCAGTTCCATTCCGTCCTACGAGCAGTACTTC. This encodes CASSSIPSYEQYF.

This clonotype showed up many times. The J gene is TRBJ2-2, the V gene TRBV2; D is ambiguous. Trimming took off 4 bases at V and 6 bases at J, with 3 bases between the two ends. The CDR3 spans 11 residues. Per germline, CDR1 SNHLY and CDR2 FYNNEI. The CDR3 DNA follows: TGTGCCAGCAGTGGAGCCGGGGAGCTGTTTTTT. It yields the protein CASSGAGELFF.

This clonotype was detected ten times or more. The chain uses TRBV4-1 and TRBJ1-2; the D is unclear. Trimming took off 0 bases at V and 0 bases at J, with 8 bases between the two ends. Germline CDR1 reads MGHRA; CDR2 reads YSYEKL. The CDR3 loop spans 15 amino acids. CDR3 sequence (DNA): TGCGCCAGCAGCCAAGAGACAAGAGCTAACTATGGCTACACCTTC. Residues: CASSQETRANYGYTF.

This clonotype was observed at least ten times. The chain is built from TRBV20-1 and TRBJ1-2; D might be TRBD1 (5 bases). V was shortened by 0 bases and J by 8 bases, with 19 bases between the two germline ends. The CDR3 spans 15 residues. Germline CDR1 is DFQATT and CDR2 is SNEGSKA (reference sequence). The CDR3 bases are TGCAGTGCTAGAGATCTAACAGGTGGAGGGAGCGGCTACACCTTC. Its protein product is CSARDLTGGGSGYTF.

This clonotype was recorded at least ten times. This chain joins TRBV20-1 and TRBJ1-1; D gene unclear. Germline V gene data show CDR1 as DFQATT and CDR2 as SNEGSKA (reference sequence). The CDR3 runs to 12 residues. V dropped 3 bases and J dropped 5 bases, with 10 bases sitting between them. The DNA for the CDR3 is TGCAGTGCTAGGTTTGGACGGACTGAAGCTTTCTTT. Translation gives CSARFGRTEAFF.